This TCR beta chain was documented in a study of cytomegalovirus exposure and HLA in healthy donors (dated by TCRdb to the late 2010s). Describing the broader study: According to an earlier analysis of a few hundred of the donors, roughly 180 million T cells yielded 120 million or so unique TCR beta sequences and roughly 280 Gb of sequence data. A separate validation cohort of roughly 130 different subjects was used in addition to the approximately 610-subject first cohort. A later genetic analysis used genome-wide SNP genotypes for about 65% of the roughly 700 donors, treating that subset as a discovery cohort. To predict cytomegalovirus infection status, the study combined high-throughput TCR immunosequencing, statistical association of individual TCRs with disease status, and machine learning. Among the roughly 400 genotyped donors, 81% belonged to the genetic ancestry cluster associated with self-reported Caucasian donors. Four to six DR-DQ haplotypes were handled as single units for association and clustering because linkage in the cohort was strong. Donor age, sex, ethnicity and CMV serostatus were compiled together with the repertoire data. On average, around 230,000 unique TCR beta nucleotide sequences were sequenced per donor among some 430 genotyped donors of the cohort, with approximately 18% of those sequences being non-productive. Typing coverage varied by locus: roughly 620-640 donors for A, B, C, DRB1 and DQB1; roughly 510 for DQA1; more than 600 for DPA1; fewer than 480 for DPB1. Roughly 290 gigabases of sequencing data and approximately 91 million unique TCR sequences made up an early release that covered fewer than 650 HLA-typed donors. The study was designed to test whether signatures of past pathogen exposure could be identified by cataloging public T cell receptors. To study patterns of TCR occurrence, a later analysis re-analyzed previously published TCR beta repertoires from 700 or so donors and added high-resolution HLA genotyping. Every repertoire in the discovery cohort had been generated on one and the same sequencing platform. In an earlier analysis of several hundred of the donors, high-throughput TCR beta sequencing was used to judge whether each TCR beta V gene segment behaved as functional or pseudogenic. The study used immunosequencing to profile the T cell repertoires of 666 subjects and linked those repertoires to cytomegalovirus serostatus. The later analysis used no new phenotypic data to find candidate immune exposures, relying instead on TCR beta sequences and their occurrence across donors. HLA typing included class I and class II loci at four-digit resolution.

In total, more than 500 healthy bone marrow donors made up the cohort. All cohort members were sampled while nominally healthy, although unrecorded immune exposures were likely present. The donor tested CMV seronegative and was one of the 352 seronegative cohort members. Each donor provided a peripheral blood sample, and peripheral blood mononuclear cells were used for TCR beta sequencing. Genomic DNA extraction from the blood cell samples was performed with the Qiagen DNeasy Blood Extraction Kit. Study-level results and caveats: In a later genetic analysis, fewer N-insertions in productive TCRs were reported among donors in an Asian-associated ancestry cluster than the roughly 700-donor mean. Correlated functional status among segregating V segments might reflect linkage disequilibrium, but an unknown experimental factor could not be ruled out. A later analysis found that most CMV-associated TCR beta chains appeared HLA-restricted, with HLA associations seemingly driven largely by CMV exposure. This cohort had only TCR beta chains sequenced, and the lack of alpha or paired-chain data limited which features could be detected. In a later analysis, several top co-occurrence clusters were reported to appear linked to parvovirus B19, influenza, CMV and Epstein-Barr virus. A later analysis associated 16,951 TCR beta sequences with specific HLA alleles at a false discovery rate of 0.05. Across donors, most TCR sequences were observed very rarely, whereas some public TCRs were present in many individuals. Immune exposure information for the cohort was limited to CMV serostatus. In the study, approximately 150 TCR beta chains were listed as associated with cytomegalovirus. A further reported finding was that TCR beta sequences accurately predicted the HLA-A and HLA-B alleles for most subjects in the first cohort. Assigning TCR associations to individual alleles was difficult when HLA alleles, especially DR and DQ, strongly co-occurred. Three of the identified cytomegalovirus-associated TCR beta chains were confirmed in vitro to be specific for cytomegalovirus antigens. Because HLA typing was unavailable for some donors at each locus, only the typed subset was used in association tests. Presence/absence analyses assumed roughly uniform sequencing depth across donors, an assumption that may not hold. A cluster of highly shared sequence variants was judged likely to represent a technical artifact of the sequencing pipeline. It was suggested by the authors that the approach could potentially be generalized to other disease states and immunological phenotypes. In an earlier analysis of several hundred of the donors, most TCR beta V segments were observed in productive rearrangements about 87% or about 30% of the time, broadly matching IMGT annotations. The classifier was reported to diagnose cytomegalovirus status with high specificity and sensitivity in both the original and validation cohorts. Compared with equally common non-associated chains, HLA-associated TCR beta chains in a later analysis were more clonally expanded and had lower generation probabilities. Because counts were too low, under 20 rarely observed V segments, including chromosome 9 orphons, were left out of the earlier analysis of over 550 of the donors. An association between a missense DCLRE1C variant and V-gene and J-gene trimming of TCR beta chains was found in a later genetic analysis and replicated in an independent cohort. A later analysis found that TCR association rates varied across HLA loci, with DRB1 alleles showing the most associated TCRs and HLA-C alleles the fewest.

Library method: the immunoSEQ multiplex PCR assay. For the multiplex PCR, a mixture combining 60 forward primers for TCR Vbeta segments and 13 reverse primers for TCR Jbeta segments was used. A multiplex PCR assay on genomic DNA amplified the CDR3 region of rearranged TCR beta genes. Amplified TCR beta libraries were sequenced as 87-base-pair reads on the Illumina HiSeq System. As for the original processing: Across the 670 or so repertoires, a later analysis counted about 81 million unique TCR beta chains, about 10 million of which were shared by at least two donors. Raw reads were error-corrected and collapsed into unique sequences by a nearest-neighbor algorithm in which closely related sequences were merged to remove PCR and sequencing errors. To assign V, D and J gene segments, CDR3 sequences were aligned to IMGT reference sequences. For a sequence to be retained, at least a six-nucleotide match to both a V gene segment and a J gene segment was required. A rearrangement counted as productive if the CDR3 had no stop codons and remained in frame with V and J, and every other rearrangement counted as non-productive. Following IMGT convention, CDR3 was defined as the stretch from the second conserved V-encoded cysteine to the conserved J-encoded phenylalanine. Sequences without an unambiguous match to a single V gene segment were excluded from the earlier analysis of several hundred of the donors. In an earlier analysis of roughly 500 of the donors, V segments were called functional above 56.7% productive rearrangements and were called segregating when the between-donor standard deviation exceeded 5%. To diagnose cytomegalovirus status from the catalog of TCR beta chain sequences, a statistical classification framework was built. In a later analysis, TCR nucleotide sequences were compared against IMGT/GENE-DB human TR gene sequences so that V and J genes could be assigned. A later analysis assigned CDR3 sequences and most-parsimonious VDJ recombination scenarios with the TCRdist pipeline. In a later analysis, each TCR beta chain was defined by its CDR3 amino acid sequence together with its V-gene family, and reads without a unique V-gene family were excluded. As a way to deal with suspected cross-contamination and a sequencing artifact, a later analysis dropped nearly 600 nucleotide sequences that were highly shared and had low generation probability. In a later analysis, a clonal expansion index was calculated for each public chain from normalized within-repertoire ranks of inferred template counts. In a later analysis, generation probabilities were computed with a VDJ recombination model fitted to out-of-frame rearrangements, and the resulting probabilities were checked against IGoR. A later analysis scored TCR-TCR, TCR-HLA and TCR-CMV co-occurrence with hypergeometric tests, applying a repertoire-size bias correction to TCR pairs. In a later analysis, false discovery rates were estimated by permuting HLA or CMV assignments 20 times. In a later analysis, co-occurring TCRs were grouped using DBSCAN, and TCRdist sequence similarity was added for clustering within HLA-allele-positive subsets. Repertoires with fewer than 30,000 or more than 120,000 public chains were left out of co-occurrence clustering, as were roughly five repertoires with anomalous nucleotide sharing. TCRdb took this table from immuneACCESS and kept in-frame rearrangements with V and J called. Such tables lack part of the clones; where checked against another copy, unresolved V genes explain under half of the gap, and the rest is unexplained. V and J calls and clone size follow that table, whereas D and trimming were derived from the DNA. The sample includes under 85,000 clones, with roughly 78% observed a single time. In total, the top ten clones hold about 4.7% of the sample.

This clone was recorded only once. There is no known antigen for this receptor. No base quality values were provided; no much bigger clone lies one nucleotide off. Sequenced sample: PBMCs. This sequence was found in a woman under 40 in good health and CMV-seronegative.

The CDR3 sequence is CASSPTGQGRTGELFF. The DNA reads TGCGCCAGCAGCCCAACCGGACAGGGGAGGACCGGGGAGCTGTTTTTT. The sequence joins TRBV4-1 to TRBJ2-2, with TRBD1 identical over 9 junction bases. As encoded in the germline V gene, CDR1 is MGHRA while CDR2 is YSYEKL. Germline trimming amounts to 4 bases on V and 5 bases on J, with 8 as the count of junction bases outside the gene matches. From the cysteine up to the phenylalanine, the CDR3 has a length of 16 residues. Solely the CDR3 DNA is kept, with 48 bases framed from the first base.